One and the same sample provided the 23 T cell receptor beta chains below, sequenced in a study of blood T cell repertoires in COVID-19. The protocol was immunoSEQ multiplex PCR, while the TCRdb copy is restricted to in-frame clones and leaves out a portion. The sample yields over 120,000 clones, approximately 83% seen once. Sequencing was done on a sample of PBMCs or T cells enriched from blood (not recorded which). The receptors here all came from a man between 45 and 60 years old who had recovered from COVID-19.

The chain employs TRBV18 and TRBJ1-2, with D unclear. Between the trimmed V and J ends, which lost 2 bases and 4 bases, there was a span of 14 bases. This CDR3 has 15 residues. Germline CDR1 is KGHSH and CDR2 is LQKENI. In DNA form, the CDR3 reads TGTGCCAGCTCACCATCGGAGGAGTACAGCTATGGCTACACCTTC. Its translation: CASSPSEEYSYGYTF.

The chain joins TRBV11-1 to TRBJ2-5; 8 bases agree with TRBD1. Per germline, CDR1 SGHAT and CDR2 FQDESV (reference sequence). This CDR3 region has 14 residues. V dropped 3 bases and J dropped 5; count of bases not matched to a gene: 5. As DNA, the CDR3 is TGTGCCAGCAGCTTCGGCAGGGGGCTCGAGACCCAGTACTTC. Translated, it gives CASSFGRGLETQYF.

The chain joins TRBV4-1 to TRBJ1-3, with D perhaps TRBD1 (5 bases). CDR3 length: 17 amino acids. Germline V CDR1 and CDR2: MGHRA, YSYEKL. V lost 3 bases, J lost 0 bases, and 15 bases lay in between. DNA of the CDR3: TGCGCCAGCAGCCAGACCGGAGCGGGGCGCTCTGGAAACACCATATATTTT. This translates into CASSQTGAGRSGNTIYF.

The chain combines TRBV10-3 with TRBJ1-1; TRBD1 aligns across 8 bases. The germline V gene encodes CDR1 ENHRY and CDR2 SYGVKD. V was clipped by 3 bases and J by 0 bases; unmatched bases: 3. This CDR3 comprises 15 residues. Here the CDR3 DNA reads TGTGCCATCAGTGAACTGGGACAGGTGAACACTGAAGCTTTCTTT. Protein sequence: CAISELGQVNTEAFF.

The chain combines TRBV12-3 or TRBV12-4 with TRBJ1-1; D not certain. V dropped 6 bases and J dropped 1 base, with 9 bases sitting between them. The length of the CDR3 is 13 residues. The CDR3 nucleotides are TGTGCCAGCAGCGAACAGACGAACACTGAAGCTTTCTTT. It translates to CASSEQTNTEAFF.

The chain couples TRBV28 to TRBJ1-3; 10 nucleotides match TRBD1. This CDR3 comprises 15 residues. Unmatched junction bases numbered 2, after V lost 4 bases and J lost 2 bases. Germline V CDR1 and CDR2: MDHEN, SYDVKM. The CDR3: CASSSGQGAGNTIYF. CDR3 nucleotide sequence: TGTGCCAGCAGTTCCGGACAGGGGGCTGGAAACACCATATATTTT.

V is TRBV5-8 and J is TRBJ1-2, with a weak D call TRBD1 (5 bases). CDR1 SGHTS and CDR2 YDEGEE come from the germline V gene. Trimming shortened V by 0 bases and J by 7 bases, and 10 bases separated the two germline ends. This CDR3 region has 13 residues. In DNA, the CDR3 is TGTGCCAGCAGCTTGGCGAGGGGAGGTGGCTACACCTTC. The encoded protein is CASSLARGGGYTF.

This clone was picked up many times. The chain couples TRBV27 to TRBJ1-5; 12 positions agree with TRBD1. Trimming at V came to 6 bases and at J to 2 bases, leaving 2 bases not matched to a gene. This CDR3 is 15 amino acids long. Per the germline V gene, CDR1 is MNHEY and CDR2 is SMNVEV (reference sequence). The CDR3 loop is CASRGQGAGNQPQHF. The CDR3 DNA reads TGTGCCAGCAGGGGACAGGGGGCGGGCAATCAGCCCCAGCATTTT.

The chain joins TRBV7-2 to TRBJ2-7; 10 bases map to TRBD1. The CDR3 contains 15 residues. Trimming at V came to 3 bases and at J to 6 bases, leaving 8 bases not matched to a gene. The V gene's germline CDR1 is SGHTA and CDR2 FQGNSA. Here the CDR3 DNA reads TGTGCCAGCAGCTTTACCGGGACAGGGGCTGCCGAGCAGTACTTC. It encodes CASSFTGTGAAEQYF.

The J gene is TRBJ1-1, the V gene TRBV10-3; 8 bases map to TRBD1. Germline V gene lookup returns CDR1 ENHRY and CDR2 SYGVKD. The CDR3 has 15 amino acids. The J segment lost 4 bases and the V segment lost 8 bases, leaving 12 bases of the junction unmatched. CDR3 protein: CAIEDPQGAGTEAFF. Written as DNA, the CDR3 is TGTGCCATCGAGGATCCCCAGGGGGCGGGCACTGAAGCTTTCTTT.

The chain carries TRBV3-1 (or the pseudogene TRBV3-2) and TRBJ2-7; no definite D call. CDR1 LGHDT and CDR2 YNNKEL come from the germline V gene (reference sequence). Trimming took 1 base from V and 0 from J, leaving 13 bases between them. The CDR3 totals 16 residues. This chain's CDR3 is CASSQGPSASSYEQYF. In nucleotides, the CDR3 is TGTGCCAGCAGCCAAGGTCCGTCAGCGAGCTCCTACGAGCAGTACTTC.

CDR3 in amino acids: CASSVPTGSYGYTF. CDR3 in DNA: TGTGCCAGCAGCGTCCCGACAGGGTCCTATGGCTACACCTTC. The chain links TRBV7-9 to TRBJ1-2, with 7 bases that match TRBD1. CDR1 is SEHNR and CDR2 is FQNEAQ in the germline V gene (reference sequence). The J segment lost 4 bases and the V segment lost 5 bases, leaving 7 bases of the junction unmatched. The CDR3 has 14 residues.

V usage is TRBV24-1 and J usage is TRBJ2-1, with 9 bases that match TRBD2. The germline V gene encodes CDR1 KGHDR and CDR2 SFDVKD. With 4 bases clipped from V and 4 bases from J, the junction kept 7 bases outside the gene matches. This CDR3 has 16 residues. CDR3 sequence: CATSDAAGGPYNEQFF. The CDR3 nucleotides are TGTGCCACCAGTGACGCCGCGGGGGGGCCTTACAATGAGCAGTTCTTC.

This clone turned up a few times. The sample contains more than one DNA sequence encoding this CDR3. The chain combines TRBV9 with TRBJ1-3, with a weak D call TRBD1 (5 bases). There are 16 residues in the CDR3. From germline, CDR1 is SGDLS and CDR2 YYNGEE. Trimming took off 2 bases at V and 1 base at J, with 13 bases between the two ends. The DNA for the CDR3 is TGTGCCAGCAGCGTCACAGGCGACATATCTGGAAACACCATATATTTT. This codes for CASSVTGDISGNTIYF.

The chain couples TRBV7-9 to TRBJ1-2, with TRBD1 matching over 7 bases. The CDR3 sequence is 16 residues long. J lost 8 bases, V lost 6 bases, and 18 bases had no gene match. CDR1 is SEHNR and CDR2 is FQNEAQ in the germline V gene (reference sequence). The CDR3 DNA follows: TGTGCCAGCAGGGTCCTGGAGGGGGCGTCAGCGCGCGGCTACACCTTC. Translating gives CASRVLEGASARGYTF.

The CDR3: CACTSGGSQETQYF. The CDR3 nucleotides are TGTGCCTGCACTAGCGGGGGGTCACAAGAGACCCAGTACTTC. The chain carries TRBV30 and TRBJ2-5, with 12 bases that match TRBD2. Germline V CDR1 and CDR2: GTSNPN, SVGIG (reference sequence). Trimming removed 6 bases from V and 2 bases from J; junction bases left unmatched: 4. The CDR3 is 14 residues long.

The chain recombines TRBV28 with TRBJ1-2, with D tentatively TRBD1 (6 bases). V gave up 2 bases and J gave up 6 bases, with 16 bases separating them. CDR3 length: 15 residues. In germline, CDR1 is MDHEN, CDR2 SYDVKM. The CDR3 here is CASSLGGQGKDGYTF. The CDR3 nucleotides read TGTGCCAGCAGTTTAGGTGGGCAGGGGAAGGATGGCTACACCTTC.

The V call is TRBV11-2, the J call TRBJ2-1; no firm D call. Germline assignment: CDR1 SGHAT and CDR2 FQNNGV. The CDR3 is made up of 12 amino acids. Trimming left V 5 bases short and J 3 bases short, with 5 bases between. The CDR3 DNA sequence: TGTGCCAGCAGCCCTAACTACAATGAGCAGTTCTTC. It yields the protein CASSPNYNEQFF.

In regard to this clone: Other DNA sequences in this specimen translate into the identical CDR3. V and J are TRBV7-9 and TRBJ2-3; D unresolved. From germline, CDR1 is SEHNR and CDR2 FQNEAQ (reference sequence). The CDR3 consists of 14 residues. Trimming cost V 1 base and J 2 bases, with 7 bases left between them. CDR3 in amino acids: CASSLGQYTDTQYF. The CDR3 coding sequence is TGTGCCAGCAGCTTAGGTCAGTACACAGATACGCAGTATTTT. The full variable domain, with the rest looked up from reference TRBV7-9 and TRBJ2-3, is DTGVSQNPRHKITKRGQNVTFRCDPISEHNRLYWYRQTLGQGPEFLTYFQNEAQLEKSRLLSDRFSAERPKGSFSTLEIQRTEQGDSAMYLCASSLGQYTDTQYFGPGTRLTVL.

The chain uses TRBV7-2 and TRBJ2-5, with 13 bases identical to TRBD2. The CDR3 length is 16 residues. In germline, CDR1 is SGHTA, CDR2 FQGNSA. V lost 5 bases to trimming and J lost 1 base; unmatched junction nucleotides: 4. In DNA form, the CDR3 reads TGTGCCAGCAGCCTAAGACTAGCGGGGGGCCAAGAGACCCAGTACTTC. Residues: CASSLRLAGGQETQYF.

The J gene is TRBJ1-2, the V gene TRBV28; TRBD1 agrees at 7 bases. CDR3 size: 15 residues. Per the germline V gene, CDR1 is MDHEN and CDR2 is SYDVKM. Trimming removed 7 bases from V and 2 bases from J; junction bases left unmatched: 10. CDR3 coding DNA: TGTGCCAGCATTGTAAGACAGGGAAGCAACTATGGCTACACCTTC. This translates into CASIVRQGSNYGYTF.

In its sample, this clone was seen once. The rearrangement joins TRBV19 to TRBJ1-5; no definite D call. Trimming took off 5 bases at V and 2 bases at J, with 19 bases between the two ends. The CDR3 spans 17 residues. Germline CDR1 and CDR2: LNHDA and SQIVND (reference sequence). The CDR3 loop reads CASSPLASGIGNQPQHF. The CDR3 DNA reads TGTGCCAGTAGTCCCCTGGCGTCGGGGATAGGCAATCAGCCCCAGCATTTT.

The chain recombines TRBV5-6 with TRBJ2-3; maybe TRBD2 (5 bases). From germline, CDR1 is SGHDT and CDR2 YYEEEE. Trimming stripped 2 bases from V and 4 bases from J, with 17 bases between. CDR3 size: 16 residues. The CDR3 bases are TGTGCCAGCAGCTTTGAGTCCTGGGAGACGGCAGATACGCAGTATTTT. This codes for CASSFESWETADTQYF.